The 32 T cell receptor beta chains below were found in one sample sequenced in a study of blood T cells in healthy people across ages. Combining a sample-barcoded 5' primer with a J-beta primer mix, a second PCR ran for about 7 to 11 cycles. One entry per CDR3 protein results from TCRdb running MiXCR on the 5' RACE reads. This table holds about 1,500,000 distinct CDR3 sequences, about 43% found once. The specimen was blood. These receptors came from a woman aged 18-35 years in good health.

This chain uses TRBV24-1 with TRBJ2-3; 7 bases agree with TRBD2. Germline loops: CDR1 KGHDR, CDR2 SFDVKD. The CDR3 spans 17 residues. Unmatched junction bases numbered 10, after V lost 5 bases and J lost 0 bases. CDR3 bases: TGTGCCACCAGTGCCGCGGGAGACCCAACTAGCACAGATACGCAGTATTTT. This translates into CATSAAGDPTSTDTQYF.

V usage is TRBV6-5 and J usage is TRBJ1-1, with D maybe TRBD1 (5 bases). The CDR3 length is 13 residues. V gave up 6 bases and J gave up 3 bases, with 11 bases separating them. CDR1 and CDR2 (germline): MNHEY, SVGAGI. The CDR3 loop reads CASSRGLDTEAFF. The CDR3 DNA follows: TGTGCCAGCAGCCGGGGGTTGGACACTGAAGCTTTCTTT.

Notes on this clonotype: One end of the junction does not line up with germline, which may come from a read error. The V and J genes are TRBV5-1 and TRBJ2-7, with D possibly called TRBD1 or TRBD2 (5 bases each). This CDR3 spans 14 amino acids. The germline V gene encodes CDR1 SGHRS and CDR2 YFSETQ. The CDR3 loop is CASSLGDGSYKQYF. In DNA form, the CDR3 reads TGCGCCAGCAGCTTGGGGGACGGCTCCTACAAGCAGTACTTC.

The chain uses TRBV19 and TRBJ1-5; D may be TRBD1 (6 bases). The CDR3 totals 15 residues. Trimming pared 1 base from V and 6 bases from J, leaving 13 bases between. Germline loops: CDR1 LNHDA, CDR2 SQIVND (reference sequence). DNA of the CDR3: TGTGCCAGTAGTATAGGACAGGCTGTCGGTCAGCCCCAGCATTTT. It is translated as CASSIGQAVGQPQHF. Complete variable domain (other parts from reference TRBV19 and TRBJ1-5): DGGITQSPKYLFRKEGQNVTLSCEQNLNHDAMYWYRQDPGQGLRLIYYSQIVNDFQKGDIAEGYSVSREKKESFPLTVTSAQKNPTAFYLCASSIGQAVGQPQHFGDGTRLSIL.

The chain has TRBV5-1 and TRBJ1-2; D remains ambiguous. Deletions cut 4 bases from V and 4 bases from J, with 17 bases between. From germline, CDR1 is SGHRS and CDR2 YFSETQ. The CDR3 is 15 amino acids. The CDR3 nucleotides read TGCGCCAGCAGCCTTGGGTCCCTCGGTGGCTATGGCTACACCTTC. This encodes CASSLGSLGGYGYTF.

This clonotype showed up just a few times. The gene calls are TRBV7-2 and TRBJ2-1; no definite D call. The length of the CDR3 is 14 residues. Germline CDR1 is SGHTA and CDR2 is FQGNSA. Trimming left V 1 base short and J 1 base short, with 5 bases between. This CDR3 reads CASSLDFSYNEQFF. The DNA for the CDR3 is TGTGCCAGCAGCTTAGACTTTTCCTACAATGAGCAGTTCTTC.

This clonotype was seen a few times. This chain uses TRBV15 with TRBJ2-2; no firm D call. With 1 base removed from V and 6 bases from J, the gap between germline ends came to 9 bases. Germline V gene lookup returns CDR1 LNHNV and CDR2 YYDKDF (reference sequence). The CDR3 length is 14 residues. The CDR3 DNA reads TGTGCCACCAGCAGAGCGTTCGATCCCGGGGAGCTGTTTTTT. It is translated as CATSRAFDPGELFF.

This chain connects TRBV6-1 to TRBJ2-4, with 7 positions matching TRBD1. V dropped 0 bases and J dropped 3; count of bases not matched to a gene: 8. This CDR3 contains 17 residues. Germline CDR1 and CDR2: MNHNS and SASEGT. Here the CDR3 reads CASSEAQRGRDKNIQYF. In DNA, the CDR3 is TGTGCCAGCAGTGAAGCCCAGAGGGGGCGAGACAAAAACATTCAGTACTTC.

The chain has TRBV20-1 and TRBJ1-2; tentative D call: TRBD1 (6 bases). This CDR3 comprises 13 residues. Germline loops: CDR1 DFQATT, CDR2 SNEGSKA (reference sequence). Deletions cut 5 bases from V and 9 bases from J, with 19 bases between. The CDR3 DNA sequence: TGCAGTGCTGAAGAGAGCAGGGGAGTAAGCTACACCTTC. It encodes CSAEESRGVSYTF.

The V call is TRBV7-2, the J call TRBJ1-4; tentatively, D is TRBD1 (6 bases). Germline V gene data show CDR1 as SGHTA and CDR2 as FQGNSA. The ends were cut back, 5 bases at V and 8 bases at J, with 18 bases in the middle. The length of the CDR3 is 15 residues. The CDR3 coding sequence is TGTGCCAGCAGCGGAAGTCGCAGGGGTTACGAAAAACTGTTTTTT. Encoded protein: CASSGSRRGYEKLFF.

For this clonotype: One end of the junction does not line up with germline, which may come from a read error. This chain connects TRBV6-6 to TRBJ2-5, with 8 bases identical to TRBD2. The CDR3 covers 15 residues. CDR1 is MNHNY and CDR2 is SVGAGI in the germline V gene (reference sequence). The CDR3 DNA reads as TGTGCCAGCAGTTACTCACTAGCGGCAAGAGAGGCCCAGTACTTC. Translated, it gives CASSYSLAAREAQYF.

This clonotype has just a few counts. The J gene is TRBJ2-1, the V gene TRBV4-1, with 7 bases aligning to TRBD2. With V trimmed by 3 bases and J by 5 bases, 7 bases remained unmatched. This CDR3 comprises 15 residues. Germline V gene sequence: CDR1 MGHRA, CDR2 YSYEKL. The CDR3 nucleotides are TGCGCCAGCAGCCACCCCCTAGCGGAAAACAATGAGCAGTTCTTC. As protein: CASSHPLAENNEQFF.

This clonotype showed up just a few times. The chain carries TRBV18 and TRBJ1-2, with D maybe TRBD1 (6 bases). Germline lookup yields CDR1 KGHSH and CDR2 LQKENI. This CDR3 region has 14 residues. Trimming took 3 bases from V and 2 from J, leaving 10 bases between them. DNA for the CDR3: TGTGCCAGCTCACCCGGACAGCAAAACTATGGCTACACCTTC. Its protein product is CASSPGQQNYGYTF. The full variable domain, with the rest looked up from reference TRBV18 and TRBJ1-2, is NAGVMQNPRHLVRRRGQEARLRCSPMKGHSHVYWYRQLPEEGLKFMVYLQKENIIDESGMPKERFSAEFPKEGPSILRIQQVVRGDSAAYFCASSPGQQNYGYTFGSGTRLTVV.

This chain connects TRBV7-3 to TRBJ1-5; D is ambiguous. Germline CDR1 SGHTA, CDR2 FQGTGA. The CDR3 has 14 amino acids. The germline V and J ends were trimmed by 3 bases and 4 bases, with 10 bases remaining between them. The CDR3 reads CASSLMSGNQPQHF. As DNA, the CDR3 is TGTGCCAGCAGCTTGATGTCCGGAAATCAGCCCCAGCATTTT.

J is TRBJ2-7 and V is TRBV29-1; D perhaps matches TRBD2 (5 bases). Germline V gene sequence: CDR1 SQVTM, CDR2 ANQGSEA. This CDR3 is 14 amino acids long. The V gene lost 3 bases and the J gene lost 3 bases, with 15 bases spanning the gap. The CDR3 is CSVEGSGTYYEQYF. CDR3 bases: TGCAGCGTTGAGGGGTCGGGAACCTACTACGAGCAGTACTTC.

The rearrangement uses TRBV6-1 and TRBJ2-1; D remains ambiguous. Germline CDR1 is MNHNS and CDR2 is SASEGT. The CDR3 is made up of 13 amino acids. Trimming shortened V by 0 bases and J by 7 bases, and 7 bases separated the two germline ends. DNA for the CDR3: TGTGCCAGCAGTGAAGCGCACGAAAATGAGCAGTTCTTC. The encoded protein is CASSEAHENEQFF.

About this clonotype itself: The junction and the germline gene differ at one end; a read error may be behind it. V usage is TRBV2 and J usage is TRBJ2-3; unclear D gene. This CDR3 region has 11 residues. Germline V lookup: CDR1 SNHLY, CDR2 FYNNEI. The CDR3 is CASGDGPKQYF. CDR3 sequence (DNA): TGTGCCAGCGGTGATGGACCCAAGCAGTATTTT.

This chain uses TRBV20-1 with TRBJ2-1; D tentatively reads TRBD1 or TRBD2 (5 bases each). Germline CDR1 is DFQATT and CDR2 is SNEGSKA (reference sequence). CDR3 length: 16 amino acids. V was pared by 7 bases and J by 3 bases, with 22 bases between. CDR3 bases: TGCAGTGTTCCGGGAAAGGGGCCGCGGCTCTACAATGAGCAGTTCTTC. Encoded protein: CSVPGKGPRLYNEQFF.

This chain uses TRBV5-1 with TRBJ2-7; 7 bases agree with TRBD2. The J call is doubtful: the DNA matches TRBJ2-5 better. CDR3 size: 16 residues. Germline CDR1 reads SGHRS; CDR2 reads YFSETQ. CDR3 loop: CASSPPTVASGETQYF. In DNA form, the CDR3 reads TGCGCCAGCAGCCCTCCTACAGTTGCTAGCGGAGAGACCCAGTACTTC.

DNA for the CDR3: TGTGCCAGCAGTTACCCCGTGGCCGGGCGGTATGAAAAACTGTTTTTT. It is translated as CASSYPVAGRYEKLFF. This rearrangement joins TRBV6-5 to TRBJ1-4; no clear D gene. V lost 2 bases and J 6 bases, leaving 16 bases between the germline ends. Germline V gene data show CDR1 as MNHEY and CDR2 as SVGAGI. The CDR3 is 16 amino acids.

The chain recombines TRBV7-2 with TRBJ2-5; D gene ambiguous. The CDR3 is made up of 12 amino acids. V was cut by 5 bases and J by 7 bases, with 11 bases left in between. The germline CDR1 and CDR2 sequences are SGHTA and FQGNSA. Here the CDR3 reads CASSPPGLTQYF. In nucleotides, the CDR3 is TGTGCCAGCAGCCCCCCTGGCTTGACCCAGTACTTC.

The chain joins TRBV25-1 to TRBJ2-2; D tentatively fits TRBD1 or TRBD2 (5 bases each). Trimming took off 4 bases at V and 1 base at J, with 13 bases between the two ends. Germline CDR1 and CDR2: MGHDK and SYGVNS. This CDR3 spans 16 amino acids. CDR3 DNA sequence: TGTGCCAGCAGTGCTCCCGGGGCAGGGAACACCGGGGAGCTGTTTTTT. Its translation: CASSAPGAGNTGELFF. Together with reference TRBV25-1 and TRBJ2-2, the CDR3 gives the full variable domain: EADIYQTPRYLVIGTGKKITLECSQTMGHDKMYWYQQDPGMELHLIHYSYGVNSTEKGDLSSESTVSRIRTEHFPLTLESARPSHTSQYLCASSAPGAGNTGELFFGEGSRLTVL.

The CDR3, as DNA: TGTGCCAGCAGCCGACAGGGGATTACTGAAGCTTTCTTT. It encodes CASSRQGITEAFF. The V gene is TRBV12-3 or TRBV12-4, the J gene TRBJ1-1, with 8 bases lining up with TRBD1. The CDR3 covers 13 residues. V shed 6 bases, J shed 5 bases, and the junction held 5 bases outside the gene matches.

This rearrangement joins TRBV29-1 to TRBJ1-5, with 7 bases identical to TRBD1. V trimming: 4 bases; J trimming: 4 bases; junction bases outside the gene matches: 4. This CDR3 spans 13 amino acids. Germline V CDR1 and CDR2: SQVTM, ANQGSEA. CDR3 residues: CSVATGLNQPQHF. The CDR3 DNA follows: TGCAGCGTTGCGACAGGGTTGAATCAGCCCCAGCATTTT.

This chain links TRBV10-3 with TRBJ1-5; D perhaps matches TRBD1 (6 bases). V was trimmed by 4 bases and J by 0 bases, leaving 13 bases between them. CDR1 is ENHRY, CDR2 SYGVKD, per germline. The CDR3 loop spans 16 amino acids. The CDR3 here is CAISVGQSYSNQPQHF. CDR3 DNA: TGTGCCATCAGTGTTGGACAGTCTTATAGCAATCAGCCCCAGCATTTT.

This clonotype was found once. The chain carries TRBV2 and TRBJ1-4, with D possibly TRBD1 on 6 matching bases. CDR3 length: 12 amino acids. The V gene's germline CDR1 is SNHLY and CDR2 FYNNEI. V was pared by 6 bases and J by 7 bases, with 9 bases between. CDR3 sequence (DNA): TGTGCCAGCAGACAGGGTAGTGAAAAACTGTTTTTT. Translation: CASRQGSEKLFF.

The chain couples TRBV3-1 to TRBJ1-4, with D possibly TRBD1 on 6 matching bases. Germline CDR1 LGHDT, CDR2 YNNKEL (reference sequence). The CDR3 is 14 residues long. V lost 3 bases and J lost 8, with 13 bases in between. The DNA of the CDR3 is TGTGCCAGCAGCCAGACAGGTCAAAGGGAAAAACTGTTTTTT. It yields the protein CASSQTGQREKLFF.

This clonotype was detected only a few times. The chain uses TRBV7-3 and TRBJ2-3; D is uncertain. This CDR3 contains 15 residues. With 5 bases removed from V and 3 bases from J, the gap between germline ends came to 15 bases. Per germline, CDR1 SGHTA and CDR2 FQGTGA. The CDR3 region has the DNA TGTGCCAGCAGCCTTTCTCTAACCCCTACAGATACGCAGTATTTT. It codes for CASSLSLTPTDTQYF.

Concerning this clonotype itself: One end of the junction varies from germline; a read error may be responsible. J is TRBJ2-4 and V is TRBV11-2; 14 bases match TRBD2. The length of the CDR3 is 18 residues. Per the germline V gene, CDR1 is SGHAT and CDR2 is FQNNGV. The DNA for the CDR3 is TGTGCCAGCAGCCCGACTAGCGGGGGGGTATCTTCCAAAAACATTCGGTACTTC. As protein: CASSPTSGGVSSKNIRYF.

A few counts support this clonotype. The V gene is TRBV28, the J gene TRBJ1-2; D is perhaps TRBD1 (6 bases). Germline V gives CDR1 MDHEN, CDR2 SYDVKM. Trimming left V 5 bases short and J 6 bases short, with 16 bases between. The CDR3 has 14 amino acids. Written as DNA, the CDR3 is TGTGCCAGCAGTCCCATTACAGGGTTTCATGGCTACACCTTC. Protein: CASSPITGFHGYTF.

The V and J genes are TRBV9 and TRBJ2-2; perhaps TRBD2 as D (6 bases). V lost 0 bases and J lost 0, with 15 bases in between. The CDR3 totals 18 residues. Germline V gene sequence: CDR1 SGDLS, CDR2 YYNGEE. CDR3 in DNA: TGTGCCAGCAGCGTAGTGGCTAGCGTATACGCGAACACCGGGGAGCTGTTTTTT. Protein product: CASSVVASVYANTGELFF.

In the case of this clonotype: Sequence at one end of the junction differs from germline and may be a read error. The chain couples TRBV5-5 to TRBJ2-4; 8 nucleotides match TRBD2. TRBJ2-7 matches the DNA end more closely, so the J call is doubtful. Germline lookup yields CDR1 SGHKS and CDR2 YYEKEE (reference sequence). The CDR3 spans 15 residues. The CDR3 protein is CASSLAASGLYEQYF. CDR3 nucleotide sequence: TGTGCTAGCAGCTTGGCGGCTAGCGGGCTCTACGAGCAGTACTTC.